The 30 T cell receptor beta chains listed next were all sequenced from one sample in a study of CD8+ T cells in alopecia areata. This sample's treatment: oral pan-JAK inhibitor, 5-10 mg twice daily. Isolated RNA was reverse transcribed into cDNA used as the sequencing template. The table came from immunoSEQ multiplex PCR; TCRdb's copy has only in-frame clones and leaves some out. The repertoire consists of about 270,000 clones, with 60% occurring once and the leading ten covering 0.75% to 0.95%. The sample was CD4+ T cells sorted from blood, taken between weeks 51 and 52, from a patient treated with tofacitinib. These receptors were obtained from a human donor with alopecia areata.

This clone was seen only once. This CDR3 is CASSRTASRYEQYF. CDR3 nucleotides: TGTGCCAGCAGTAGGACAGCGTCTAGGTACGAGCAGTACTTC. This chain joins TRBV2 and TRBJ2-7; possible D gene TRBD1, 6 bases. This CDR3 is built from 14 residues. V dropped 5 bases and J dropped 4 bases, with 15 bases sitting between them. Germline-derived CDR1 and CDR2 are SNHLY and FYNNEI.

The rearrangement joins TRBV30 to TRBJ2-5; D is unresolved. The V end lost 2 bases, the J end lost 2 bases, and 15 bases lay between the germline ends. Germline CDR1 and CDR2: GTSNPN and SVGIG (reference sequence). CDR3 length equals 15 residues. CDR3 DNA: TGTGCCTGGAGTCCAACACTTGGGTCGCAAGAGACCCAGTACTTC. Translating it yields CAWSPTLGSQETQYF.

J is TRBJ2-7 and V is TRBV6-5; TRBD1 or TRBD2 may be the D gene (5 bases each). Trimming removed 6 bases from V and 0 bases from J, with 12 bases in between. CDR1 and CDR2 (germline): MNHEY, SVGAGI. The CDR3 is made up of 14 amino acids. CDR3: CASSRDLRSYEQYF. DNA for the CDR3: TGTGCCAGCAGCCGGGACCTCCGCTCCTACGAGCAGTACTTC.

The rearrangement links TRBV30 to TRBJ2-6; 8 bases align to TRBD1. The V and J ends lost 5 bases and 4 bases, in that order; junction bases with no gene match: 7. This CDR3 is 15 amino acids long. CDR1 and CDR2 (germline): GTSNPN, SVGIG (reference sequence). CDR3 DNA sequence: TGTGCCTGGGACCAGCAGGGGGCCGGGGCCAACGTCCTGACTTTC. This codes for CAWDQQGAGANVLTF. Combining the CDR3 with reference TRBV30 and TRBJ2-6 gives the whole variable domain SQTIHQWPATLVQPVGSPLSLECTVEGTSNPNLYWYRQAAGRGLQLLFYSVGIGQISSEVPQNLSASRPQDRQFILSSKKLLLSDSGFYLCAWDQQGAGANVLTFGAGSRLTVL.

The gene calls are TRBV4-3 and TRBJ2-5; 8 nucleotides match TRBD1. V shed 0 bases, J shed 7 bases, and the junction held 13 bases outside the gene matches. CDR1 and CDR2 (germline): LGHNA, YSLEER. This CDR3 is built from 17 residues. The CDR3 loop is CASSQDASWTGTGTQYF. The CDR3 coding sequence is TGCGCCAGCAGCCAAGATGCGTCCTGGACAGGGACGGGGACCCAGTACTTC.

This chain joins TRBV7-2 and TRBJ2-5; 7 bases fit TRBD1. Germline CDR1 SGHTA, CDR2 FQGNSA. This CDR3 is built from 14 residues. The J segment lost 3 bases and the V segment lost 6 bases, leaving 7 bases of the junction unmatched. The CDR3, as DNA: TGTGCCAGCAGTCGGACAGGACACGAAGAGACCCAGTACTTC. Translated, it gives CASSRTGHEETQYF.

A few counts support this clone. The V call is TRBV29-1, the J call TRBJ1-5; 7 bases are shared with TRBD1. The CDR3 is made up of 15 amino acids. Trimming cost V 5 bases and J 0 bases; bases outside gene matches: 7. CDR1 SQVTM and CDR2 ANQGSEA come from the germline V gene. The CDR3 here is CSVLGDRDSNQPQHF. The CDR3 DNA follows: TGCAGCGTTCTTGGCGACAGGGATAGCAATCAGCCCCAGCATTTT. Full variable domain (outside the CDR3, taken from reference TRBV29-1 and TRBJ1-5): SAVISQKPSRDICQRGTSLTIQCQVDSQVTMMFWYRQQPGQSLTLIATANQGSEATYESGFVIDKFPISRPNLTFSTLTVSNMSPEDSSIYLCSVLGDRDSNQPQHFGDGTRLSIL.

The gene calls are TRBV29-1 and TRBJ2-6, with no clear D. This CDR3 comprises 17 residues. V was trimmed by 0 bases and J by 0 bases, leaving 12 bases between them. The germline CDR1 and CDR2 sequences are SQVTM and ANQGSEA. CDR3 residues: CSVEDLLRSSGANVLTF. CDR3 coding DNA: TGCAGCGTTGAAGATCTTCTAAGAAGCTCTGGGGCCAACGTCCTGACTTTC.

This rearrangement joins TRBV29-1 to TRBJ2-5; D gene uncertain. CDR3 length: 14 residues. Germline lookup yields CDR1 SQVTM and CDR2 ANQGSEA. Trimming cost V 4 bases and J 0 bases, with 12 bases left between them. The CDR3 loop reads CSVVAALHQETQYF. CDR3 sequence (DNA): TGCAGCGTTGTGGCAGCCCTACACCAAGAGACCCAGTACTTC.

This chain connects TRBV15 to TRBJ1-2, with D maybe TRBD1 (5 bases). The ends were cut back, 0 bases at V and 3 bases at J, with 11 bases in the middle. CDR1 and CDR2 (germline): LNHNV, YYDKDF (reference sequence). The CDR3 spans 15 residues. CDR3 sequence reads: CATSRDLGVDYGYTF. The CDR3 DNA reads TGTGCCACCAGCAGAGATCTAGGGGTCGACTATGGCTACACCTTC.

This clone has more than one count but fewer than ten. The rearrangement links TRBV29-1 to TRBJ2-3; no reliable D call. Trimming shortened V by 4 bases and J by 3 bases, and 11 bases separated the two germline ends. Germline CDR1 SQVTM, CDR2 ANQGSEA. This CDR3 comprises 13 residues. The CDR3, as DNA: TGCAGCGTTGTTAACTTCCCTACAGATACGCAGTATTTT. Translated, it gives CSVVNFPTDTQYF.

The gene calls are TRBV29-1 and TRBJ2-3; D unclear. The germline CDR1 and CDR2 sequences are SQVTM and ANQGSEA. The V and J ends lost 5 bases and 1 base respectively, with 13 bases between them. The CDR3 extends over 14 amino acids. In DNA, the CDR3 is TGCAGCGTTACCGGACCGACTCGCACAGATACGCAGTATTTT. It specifies CSVTGPTRTDTQYF.

This clone was observed a few times. CDR3 in amino acids: CASSFGQDNSPLHF. DNA of the CDR3: TGTGCCAGCAGCTTTGGACAGGACAATTCACCCCTCCACTTT. This sequence joins TRBV27 and TRBJ1-6; 7 bases fit TRBD1. The V segment lost 6 bases and the J segment 7 bases; nucleotides outside the gene matches: 6. The CDR3 has 14 residues. CDR1 and CDR2 from the germline V gene are MNHEY and SMNVEV (reference sequence).

The V gene is TRBV18, the J gene TRBJ2-7; D not resolved. The CDR3 is 15 residues long. Germline V gene data show CDR1 as KGHSH and CDR2 as LQKENI. V was pared by 3 bases and J by 1 base, with 13 bases between. The CDR3 is CASSPRQVPSYEQYF. The CDR3 nucleotides are TGTGCCAGCTCACCCCGACAAGTGCCATCCTACGAGCAGTACTTC.

The rearrangement uses TRBV9 and TRBJ1-6; no clear D gene. Trimming took 4 bases from V and 9 from J, leaving 14 bases between them. The CDR3 sequence is 14 residues long. CDR1 is SGDLS, CDR2 YYNGEE, per germline. DNA of the CDR3: TGTGCCAGCAGCCCTCGACCATATCCTTCACCCCTCCACTTT. Translation gives CASSPRPYPSPLHF.

The chain links TRBV5-6 to TRBJ2-2, with 9 bases aligning to TRBD1. The CDR3 runs to 17 residues. V dropped 4 bases and J dropped 5; count of bases not matched to a gene: 12. Germline values: CDR1 SGHDT, CDR2 YYEEEE. DNA for the CDR3: TGTGCCAGCAGCGTGGACAGGGGAGGATATCAGACCGGGGAGCTGTTTTTT. This translates into CASSVDRGGYQTGELFF.

The chain recombines TRBV29-1 with TRBJ1-1, with D possibly being TRBD1 (5 bases). The CDR3 is 12 residues long. Trimming removed 7 bases at V and 6 bases at J, with 15 bases between. The germline V gene encodes CDR1 SQVTM and CDR2 ANQGSEA. This CDR3 reads CSERRGAPEAFF. The CDR3 nucleotides read TGCAGCGAAAGGAGGGGTGCCCCTGAAGCTTTCTTT. Based on the CDR3 plus reference TRBV29-1 and TRBJ1-1, the full variable domain is SAVISQKPSRDICQRGTSLTIQCQVDSQVTMMFWYRQQPGQSLTLIATANQGSEATYESGFVIDKFPISRPNLTFSTLTVSNMSPEDSSIYLCSERRGAPEAFFGQGTRLTVV.

The chain employs TRBV30 and TRBJ2-7; 9 bases map to TRBD2. The CDR3 extends over 12 amino acids. Germline V gene data show CDR1 as GTSNPN and CDR2 as SVGIG (reference sequence). The J segment lost 5 bases and the V segment lost 6 bases, leaving 5 bases of the junction unmatched. Written as DNA, the CDR3 is TGTGCCTGTAGCGGGGGTCTTAACGAGCAGTACTTC. Its translation is CACSGGLNEQYF.

The V gene is TRBV29-1, the J gene TRBJ2-7, with D possibly being TRBD1 (7 bases). V was cut by 7 bases and J by 6 bases, with 25 bases left in between. The CDR3 is 15 amino acids. Germline CDR1 reads SQVTM; CDR2 reads ANQGSEA. As DNA, the CDR3 is TGCAGCGCCGGGGGTCGGCAGGGGGTCCTCTTCGAGCAGTACTTC. It translates to CSAGGRQGVLFEQYF.

The chain links TRBV9 to TRBJ1-6; 9 positions match TRBD1. The CDR3 consists of 16 residues. The J segment lost 3 bases and the V segment lost 3 bases, leaving 4 bases of the junction unmatched. Per germline, CDR1 SGDLS and CDR2 YYNGEE. Written as DNA, the CDR3 is TGTGCCAGCAGCGAGCAGGACAGGGGCTATAATTCACCCCTCCACTTT. Translating gives CASSEQDRGYNSPLHF.

Comment on this clone: The junction departs from germline at one end; a sequencing error may be responsible. The rearrangement links TRBV7-2 to TRBJ1-2, with unresolved D. The CDR3 loop spans 12 amino acids. Looked up from germline, CDR1 is SGHTA and CDR2 is FQGNSA. Here the CDR3 reads CASSLRNSGYTF. Written as DNA, the CDR3 is TGTGCCAGCAGCTTGAGAAACTCTGGCTACACCTTC.

The chain links TRBV30 to TRBJ1-6, with 10 positions matching TRBD1. With 3 bases clipped from V and 9 bases from J, the junction kept 2 bases outside the gene matches. This CDR3 has 13 amino acids. Germline-derived CDR1 and CDR2 are GTSNPN and SVGIG (reference sequence). The CDR3 loop is CAWRGQGISPLHF. CDR3 coding DNA: TGTGCCTGGAGGGGACAGGGGATTTCACCCCTCCACTTT. The full variable domain, rest sourced from reference TRBV30 and TRBJ1-6, is SQTIHQWPATLVQPVGSPLSLECTVEGTSNPNLYWYRQAAGRGLQLLFYSVGIGQISSEVPQNLSASRPQDRQFILSSKKLLLSDSGFYLCAWRGQGISPLHFGNGTRLTVT.

This clone was counted a few times. V usage is TRBV29-1 and J usage is TRBJ2-7; no clear D gene. Trimming shortened V by 0 bases and J by 7 bases, and 7 bases separated the two germline ends. This CDR3 contains 11 residues. CDR1 is SQVTM, CDR2 ANQGSEA, per germline. CDR3 sequence (DNA): TGCAGCGTTGAAGATCGGGTGGAGCAGTACTTC. Translation: CSVEDRVEQYF.

The chain couples TRBV30 to TRBJ1-4, with D possibly being TRBD1 (5 bases). CDR3 length equals 12 residues. The germline V gene encodes CDR1 GTSNPN and CDR2 SVGIG (reference sequence). Trimming cost V 0 bases and J 11 bases, with 10 bases left between them. CDR3 bases: TGTGCCTGGAGTGTACGGACAACGAAACTGTTTTTT. It codes for CAWSVRTTKLFF. Based on the CDR3 plus reference TRBV30 and TRBJ1-4, the full variable domain is SQTIHQWPATLVQPVGSPLSLECTVEGTSNPNLYWYRQAAGRGLQLLFYSVGIGQISSEVPQNLSASRPQDRQFILSSKKLLLSDSGFYLCAWSVRTTKLFFGSGTQLSVL.

The chain recombines TRBV20-1 with TRBJ1-1; D remains ambiguous. The CDR3 sequence is 11 residues long. Germline CDR1 and CDR2: DFQATT and SNEGSKA (reference sequence). Trimming pared 4 bases from V and 6 bases from J, leaving 9 bases between. The CDR3 loop reads CSAKGGPEAFF. DNA for the CDR3: TGCAGTGCTAAAGGAGGTCCTGAAGCTTTCTTT.

This clone was counted a single time. Different DNA sequences within this sample yield the same CDR3. The V gene is TRBV6-5, the J gene TRBJ2-6; 7 bases are shared with TRBD2. This CDR3 comprises 16 residues. CDR1 is MNHEY, CDR2 SVGAGI, per germline. The V gene end was trimmed by 0 bases and the J gene end by 3 bases; junction bases not matched to a gene: 2. The DNA for the CDR3 is TGTGCCAGCAGTTACTCGGGGGGGAGTGGGGCCAACGTCCTGACTTTC. Translation: CASSYSGGSGANVLTF.

This chain uses TRBV7-9 with TRBJ2-1, with 8 positions matching TRBD2. Germline trimming cut 3 bases from V and 0 bases from J; bases unmatched to any gene: 1. This CDR3 has 15 amino acids. The V gene's germline CDR1 is SEHNR and CDR2 FQNEAQ (reference sequence). CDR3 loop: CASSFGGVSYNEQFF. The CDR3 coding sequence is TGTGCCAGCAGCTTCGGGGGGGTCTCCTACAATGAGCAGTTCTTC.

The table lists this clone with a count of one. The V and J genes are TRBV5-6 and TRBJ2-5; weak D call: TRBD1 (5 bases). Germline V lookup: CDR1 SGHDT, CDR2 YYEEEE. The V and J ends lost 4 bases and 4 bases respectively, with 11 bases between them. The length of the CDR3 is 13 residues. The CDR3 nucleotides read TGTGCCAGCAGCCCGTTCAGGGCAGAGACCCAGTACTTC. This translates into CASSPFRAETQYF. Using reference TRBV5-6 and TRBJ2-5 for the parts outside the CDR3, the full variable domain is DAGVTQSPTHLIKTRGQQVTLRCSPKSGHDTVSWYQQALGQGPQFIFQYYEEEERQRGNFPDRFSGHQFPNYSSELNVNALLLGDSALYLCASSPFRAETQYFGPGTRLLVL.

This sequence joins TRBV25-1 and TRBJ2-3, with TRBD1 matching over 7 bases. Per the germline V gene, CDR1 is MGHDK and CDR2 is SYGVNS. CDR3 length equals 14 residues. Trimming cost V 9 bases and J 0 bases; bases outside gene matches: 6. The CDR3 loop is CASFETGSTDTQYF. In nucleotides, the CDR3 is TGTGCCAGTTTCGAGACAGGGAGCACAGATACGCAGTATTTT. The full variable domain, in which reference TRBV25-1 and TRBJ2-3 provide the parts outside the CDR3, is EADIYQTPRYLVIGTGKKITLECSQTMGHDKMYWYQQDPGMELHLIHYSYGVNSTEKGDLSSESTVSRIRTEHFPLTLESARPSHTSQYLCASFETGSTDTQYFGPGTRLTVL.

V gene TRBV29-1 combines with J gene TRBJ1-1, with 7 bases aligning to TRBD1. The junction had 8 bases not matched to a gene; V was cut back by 7 bases and J by 3 bases. The length of the CDR3 is 13 residues. Germline CDR1 and CDR2: SQVTM and ANQGSEA. The CDR3 nucleotides are TGCAGCGGACGACAGGGTACGGACACTGAAGCTTTCTTT. Its translation is CSGRQGTDTEAFF. Full variable domain (missing parts from reference TRBV29-1 and TRBJ1-1): SAVISQKPSRDICQRGTSLTIQCQVDSQVTMMFWYRQQPGQSLTLIATANQGSEATYESGFVIDKFPISRPNLTFSTLTVSNMSPEDSSIYLCSGRQGTDTEAFFGQGTRLTVV.